Each of the 19 T cell receptor beta chains below was sequenced from the same sample in a study of cytomegalovirus exposure and HLA in healthy donors (TCRdb year 2017). Receptor libraries were prepared by the immunoSEQ multiplex PCR assay. For the multiplex PCR, a mixture combining 60 forward primers for TCR Vbeta segments and 13 reverse primers for TCR Jbeta segments was used. What TCRdb holds here is the immuneACCESS table cut down to in-frame rearrangements. Part of the clones is not present; checked against another copy, under half of the missing clones reflect an unresolved V gene, and the others are unexplained. A total of about 160,000 clones appear in this sample, 75% of them only once. The ten largest clones capture just under 3% of the sample. Sequencing was done on a sample of PBMCs. The source of these receptors is a woman aged 45-59 years in good health and CMV-seropositive.

The rearrangement joins TRBV15 to TRBJ1-5; D is perhaps TRBD1 (5 bases). CDR1 is LNHNV, CDR2 YYDKDF, per germline (reference sequence). The CDR3 has 16 residues. The ends were cut back, 5 bases at V and 4 bases at J, with 18 bases in the middle. The CDR3 region has the DNA TGTGCCACCAGCCCGAGGCCCCAACAGGCTAATCAGCCCCAGCATTTT. Translating it yields CATSPRPQQANQPQHF.

The rearrangement uses TRBV5-6 and TRBJ2-2; 7 bases align to TRBD2. V was clipped by 3 bases and J by 5 bases; unmatched bases: 7. Looked up from germline, CDR1 is SGHDT and CDR2 is YYEEEE. The CDR3 has 15 amino acids. This CDR3 reads CASSWGGRSTGELFF. The CDR3 coding sequence is TGTGCCAGCAGCTGGGGAGGGAGGAGTACCGGGGAGCTGTTTTTT.

The chain couples TRBV5-1 to TRBJ2-1; 7 nucleotides align to TRBD1. This CDR3 has 15 amino acids. The germline gives CDR1 SGHRS, CDR2 YFSETQ. V gave up 0 bases and J gave up 2 bases; unmatched junction bases: 2. The CDR3 nucleotides read TGCGCCAGCAGCTTGGGGGACAGTACCTACAATGAGCAGTTCTTC. It codes for CASSLGDSTYNEQFF.

The J gene is TRBJ1-1, the V gene TRBV5-4, with TRBD1 identical over 9 bases. The germline V gene encodes CDR1 SGHNT and CDR2 YYREEE (reference sequence). Trimming removed 0 bases from V and 5 bases from J; junction bases left unmatched: 5. The CDR3 extends over 15 amino acids. CDR3 region: CASSLARQGGTEAFF. CDR3 bases: TGTGCCAGCAGCTTGGCCCGACAGGGGGGGACTGAAGCTTTCTTT. Combining the CDR3 with reference TRBV5-4 and TRBJ1-1 gives the whole variable domain ETGVTQSPTHLIKTRGQQVTLRCSSQSGHNTVSWYQQALGQGPQFIFQYYREEENGRGNFPPRFSGLQFPNYSSELNVNALELDDSALYLCASSLARQGGTEAFFGQGTRLTVV.

In DNA form, the CDR3 reads TGTGCCAGCAGCCATCGACAGGTCGAGACCCAGTACTTC. Translating it yields CASSHRQVETQYF. The genes are TRBV5-6 and TRBJ2-5, with D possibly matching TRBD1 (6 bases). V was shortened by 4 bases and J by 5 bases, with 12 bases between the two germline ends. The CDR3 sequence is 13 residues long. CDR1 SGHDT and CDR2 YYEEEE come from the germline V gene.

The rearrangement uses TRBV6-5 and TRBJ1-2, with 7 bases lining up with TRBD1. Looked up from germline, CDR1 is MNHEY and CDR2 is SVGAGI. The CDR3 covers 14 residues. Trimming took 6 bases from V and 4 from J; bases not matched to a gene: 8. The DNA of the CDR3 is TGTGCCAGCAGAAAAACCGGGACAGCCTATGGCTACACCTTC. Translated, it gives CASRKTGTAYGYTF.

The J gene is TRBJ1-1, the V gene TRBV5-1; TRBD1 matches at 10 bases. This CDR3 has 13 residues. The V gene end was trimmed by 3 bases and the J gene end by 7 bases; junction bases not matched to a gene: 3. From germline, CDR1 is SGHRS and CDR2 YFSETQ. Here the CDR3 DNA reads TGCGCCAGCAGCTGGACAGGGGGGAGTGAAGCTTTCTTT. Protein product: CASSWTGGSEAFF.

This clone was recorded once. The rearrangement joins TRBV9 to TRBJ2-3, with D tentatively TRBD2 (5 bases). The CDR3 contains 17 residues. V dropped 3 bases and J dropped 1 base, with 18 bases sitting between them. The V gene's germline CDR1 is SGDLS and CDR2 YYNGEE. The CDR3 reads CASSGLPGFSGTDTQYF. The CDR3 region has the DNA TGTGCCAGCAGCGGACTTCCCGGGTTTAGCGGCACAGATACGCAGTATTTT.

CDR3 DNA sequence: TGTGCCAGCAGCGTAGGGGCTTCGCTCTATGGCTACACCTTC. Its translation: CASSVGASLYGYTF. V and J are TRBV9 and TRBJ1-2; D is ambiguous. This CDR3 region has 14 residues. Germline V lookup: CDR1 SGDLS, CDR2 YYNGEE. The germline V and J ends were trimmed by 0 bases and 4 bases, with 10 bases remaining between them.

This chain connects TRBV5-4 to TRBJ1-6; D may be TRBD1 (6 bases). Germline V lookup: CDR1 SGHNT, CDR2 YYREEE (reference sequence). The length of the CDR3 is 15 residues. Trimming cost V 1 base and J 7 bases, with 12 bases left between them. The CDR3 nucleotides read TGTGCCAGCAGCTTGTCGGGACAACGAAATTCACCCCTCCACTTT. Protein product: CASSLSGQRNSPLHF.

This chain's CDR3 is CASSQEGDPGLSEKLFF. CDR3 coding DNA: TGTGCCAGCAGCCAAGAAGGGGATCCGGGACTAAGTGAAAAACTGTTTTTT. V gene TRBV4-2 combines with J gene TRBJ1-4, with D perhaps TRBD1 (5 bases). V was cut by 0 bases and J by 7 bases, with 18 bases left in between. CDR3 size: 17 residues. CDR1 is LGHNA, CDR2 YNFKEQ, per germline.

This chain connects TRBV6-6 to TRBJ1-6; 7 bases fit TRBD1. This CDR3 region has 16 residues. The germline V gene has CDR1 MNHNY and CDR2 SVGAGI (reference sequence). Trimming removed 6 bases from V and 0 bases from J; junction bases left unmatched: 5. In nucleotides, the CDR3 is TGTGCCAGCAGACAGGGGAGAAGCTCCTATAATTCACCCCTCCACTTT. This encodes CASRQGRSSYNSPLHF.

The gene calls are TRBV4-1 and TRBJ2-5; 13 positions agree with TRBD2. Per the germline V gene, CDR1 is MGHRA and CDR2 is YSYEKL. This CDR3 contains 17 residues. Germline trimming cut 3 bases from V and 0 bases from J; bases unmatched to any gene: 4. The CDR3 loop is CASSQGGLAGYQETQYF. As DNA, the CDR3 is TGCGCCAGCAGCCAGGGGGGACTAGCGGGGTACCAAGAGACCCAGTACTTC.

This clone turned up a few times. This chain joins TRBV7-3 and TRBJ2-3; D is possibly TRBD2 (7 bases). The CDR3 is made up of 15 amino acids. The V gene's germline CDR1 is SGHTA and CDR2 FQGTGA. Trimming removed 3 bases at V and 3 bases at J, with 13 bases between. CDR3 protein: CASSLGGARTDTQYF. CDR3 nucleotide sequence: TGTGCCAGCAGCTTGGGGGGGGCTCGGACAGATACGCAGTATTTT.

In regard to this clone: Other DNA sequences in the same sample also yield this CDR3. The chain employs TRBV4-1 and TRBJ1-1, with D tentatively TRBD1 (5 bases). The CDR3 has 13 residues. V lost 3 bases and J lost 10, with 15 bases in between. Looked up from germline, CDR1 is MGHRA and CDR2 is YSYEKL. The CDR3 loop is CASSQSGTGGAFF. DNA of the CDR3: TGCGCCAGCAGCCAGTCCGGGACGGGGGGAGCTTTCTTT.

This clone was counted once. The CDR3 DNA reads TGCGCCAGCAGCCCTGGGACAGAAGCTAACTATGGCTACACCTTC. This gives the protein CASSPGTEANYGYTF. V gene TRBV5-1 combines with J gene TRBJ1-2; 7 bases map to TRBD1. CDR1 SGHRS and CDR2 YFSETQ come from the germline V gene. The CDR3 covers 15 residues. V was clipped by 4 bases and J by 0 bases; unmatched bases: 6.

In its sample, this clone was seen a few times. This chain links TRBV13 with TRBJ1-1; possible D gene TRBD1, 5 bases. V was clipped by 6 bases and J by 5 bases, with 16 bases between them. CDR3 length: 14 amino acids. Germline-derived CDR1 and CDR2 are PRHDT and FYEKMQ (reference sequence). CDR3 in amino acids: CASSSGWSRTEAFF. The DNA of the CDR3 is TGTGCCAGCAGTTCAGGGTGGAGTAGAACTGAAGCTTTCTTT.

The chain uses TRBV15 and TRBJ2-3; 9 nucleotides match TRBD2. CDR1 and CDR2 (germline): LNHNV, YYDKDF (reference sequence). J was trimmed by 3 bases and V by 4 bases; bases with no gene match: 8. There are 16 residues in the CDR3. CDR3 loop: CATSNLAGLGTDTQYF. CDR3 in DNA: TGTGCCACCAGCAATCTAGCGGGGCTGGGGACAGATACGCAGTATTTT.

This chain connects TRBV27 to TRBJ2-7, with 8 bases identical to TRBD2. Looked up from germline, CDR1 is MNHEY and CDR2 is SMNVEV (reference sequence). This CDR3 comprises 16 residues. V trimming: 6 bases; J trimming: 1 base; junction bases outside the gene matches: 11. For the CDR3, the DNA is TGTGCCAGCAGGACTAAAACGGGACTAGGATCCTACGAGCAGTACTTC. Protein sequence: CASRTKTGLGSYEQYF.